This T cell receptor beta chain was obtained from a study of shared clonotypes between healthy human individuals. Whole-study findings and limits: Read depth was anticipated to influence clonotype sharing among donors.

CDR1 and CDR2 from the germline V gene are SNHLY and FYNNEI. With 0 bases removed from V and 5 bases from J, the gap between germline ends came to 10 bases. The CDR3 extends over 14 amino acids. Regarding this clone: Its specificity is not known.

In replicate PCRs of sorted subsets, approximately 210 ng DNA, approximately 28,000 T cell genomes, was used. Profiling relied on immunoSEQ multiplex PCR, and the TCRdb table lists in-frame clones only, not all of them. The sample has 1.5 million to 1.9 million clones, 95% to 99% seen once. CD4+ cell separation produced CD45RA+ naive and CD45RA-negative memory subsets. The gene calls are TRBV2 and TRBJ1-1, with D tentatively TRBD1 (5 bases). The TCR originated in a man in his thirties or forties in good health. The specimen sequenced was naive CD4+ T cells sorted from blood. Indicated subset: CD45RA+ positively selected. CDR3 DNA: TGTGCCAGCAGTGAAGCGTATTGGGGGACTGAAGCTTTCTTT. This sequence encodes CASSEAYWGTEAFF.